One and the same sample provided the 13 T cell receptor beta chains below, sequenced in a study of blood T cell repertoires in COVID-19. The repertoire was sequenced with immunoSEQ multiplex PCR; TCRdb's copy has only in-frame clones and lacks some. The sample includes around 240,000 clones, about 88% of them seen just once. Input material: peripheral blood. These receptors originate from a man aged 40-49 years with acute or convalescent COVID-19.

V usage is TRBV5-8 and J usage is TRBJ2-1; 11 bases agree with TRBD1. From germline, CDR1 is SGHTS and CDR2 YDEGEE. This CDR3 is built from 15 residues. The junction had 9 bases not matched to a gene; V was cut back by 5 bases and J by 8 bases. This CDR3 reads CASRDPGTGGYEQFF. The DNA for the CDR3 is TGTGCCAGCAGAGACCCCGGGACAGGGGGATATGAGCAGTTCTTC. Using reference TRBV5-8 and TRBJ2-1 for the parts outside the CDR3, the full variable domain is EAGVTQSPTHLIKTRGQQATLRCSPISGHTSVYWYQQALGLGLQFLLWYDEGEERNRGNFPPRFSGRQFPNYSSELNVNALELEDSALYLCASRDPGTGGYEQFFGPGTRLTVL.

With respect to this clone: Additional DNA sequences in this sample encode the identical CDR3. The chain carries TRBV11-2 and TRBJ1-2; 12 nucleotides line up with TRBD1. Germline V lookup: CDR1 SGHAT, CDR2 FQNNGV. Trimming cost V 1 base and J 6 bases; bases outside gene matches: 3. The CDR3 has 15 residues. The CDR3 DNA is TGTGCCAGCAGCTTAGGGGGACAGGGGGCACATGGCTACACCTTC. Translated: CASSLGGQGAHGYTF. Full variable domain (remainder filled in from reference TRBV11-2 and TRBJ1-2): EAGVAQSPRYKIIEKRQSVAFWCNPISGHATLYWYQQILGQGPKLLIQFQNNGVVDDSQLPKDRFSAERLKGVDSTLKIQPAKLEDSAVYLCASSLGGQGAHGYTFGSGTRLTVV.

J is TRBJ2-2 and V is TRBV4-1; weak D call: TRBD2 (5 bases). The CDR3 extends over 14 amino acids. The germline V gene has CDR1 MGHRA and CDR2 YSYEKL. V gave up 6 bases and J gave up 1 base, with 9 bases separating them. The DNA for the CDR3 is TGCGCCAGCAGTGTGGACTGGAACACCGGGGAGCTGTTTTTT. Protein product: CASSVDWNTGELFF.

CDR3 coding DNA: TGTGCCAGCAGCGCGCGTCATAGCACAGATACGCAGTATTTT. Protein: CASSARHSTDTQYF. The chain couples TRBV7-9 to TRBJ2-3; D gene ambiguous. The CDR3 runs 14 residues. The germline V gene has CDR1 SEHNR and CDR2 FQNEAQ (reference sequence). V was clipped by 5 bases and J by 0 bases, with 9 bases between them. The full variable domain, its missing parts supplied by reference TRBV7-9 and TRBJ2-3, is DTGVSQNPRHKITKRGQNVTFRCDPISEHNRLYWYRQTLGQGPEFLTYFQNEAQLEKSRLLSDRFSAERPKGSFSTLEIQRTEQGDSAMYLCASSARHSTDTQYFGPGTRLTVL.

The chain joins TRBV5-1 to TRBJ2-1, with TRBD2 as a possible D gene (6 bases). Trimming took off 0 bases at V and 5 bases at J, with 18 bases between the two ends. The germline CDR1 and CDR2 sequences are SGHRS and YFSETQ. The CDR3 has 17 residues. CDR3 loop: CASSLELKTGVNNEQFF. CDR3 in DNA: TGCGCCAGCAGCTTGGAGCTTAAGACGGGGGTAAACAATGAGCAGTTCTTC.

The V gene is TRBV28, the J gene TRBJ2-2; 7 bases match TRBD1. The CDR3 is 15 amino acids. CDR1 is MDHEN, CDR2 SYDVKM, per germline. Trimming at V came to 5 bases and at J to 4 bases, leaving 7 bases not matched to a gene. The CDR3 sequence: CASSLTDRATGELFF. The CDR3 region has the DNA TGTGCCAGCAGTCTCACTGACAGGGCCACCGGGGAGCTGTTTTTT.

This clone was detected only a few times. Possible read error: a much larger clone is one base away. The V gene is TRBV28, the J gene TRBJ2-1, with a possible D match to TRBD2 (5 bases). V lost 6 bases and J lost 0, with 6 bases in between. The CDR3 sequence is 13 residues long. The germline V gene has CDR1 MDHEN and CDR2 SYDVKM. The CDR3 spells CASSRDSYNEQFF. DNA of the CDR3: TGTGCCAGCAGCCGGGACTCCTACAATGAGCAGTTCTTC.

This clone appeared a single time. The chain is built from TRBV9 and TRBJ1-6, with 8 bases aligning to TRBD1. This CDR3 has 14 residues. The V gene end was trimmed by 3 bases and the J gene end by 12 bases; junction bases not matched to a gene: 8. The germline CDR1 and CDR2 sequences are SGDLS and YYNGEE. CDR3 sequence: CASSAQGGQGPLHF. CDR3 sequence (DNA): TGTGCCAGCAGCGCCCAGGGCGGACAGGGACCCCTCCACTTT.

This chain links TRBV11-2 with TRBJ2-1; 10 bases line up with TRBD2. CDR3 length: 15 residues. Germline loops: CDR1 SGHAT, CDR2 FQNNGV. The trim removed 6 bases at V and 0 bases at J, leaving 2 bases unmatched. The CDR3 reads CASSASGSSYNEQFF. CDR3 sequence (DNA): TGTGCCAGCAGTGCTAGCGGGAGCTCCTACAATGAGCAGTTCTTC.

This chain links TRBV15 with TRBJ2-2; 7 bases align to TRBD1. Germline CDR1 and CDR2: LNHNV and YYDKDF (reference sequence). CDR3 length: 18 residues. The trim removed 1 base at V and 4 bases at J, leaving 12 bases unmatched. CDR3 in amino acids: CATSRGRKLAGGTGELFF. DNA of the CDR3: TGTGCCACCAGCAGAGGGAGAAAGTTGGCAGGGGGCACCGGGGAGCTGTTTTTT.

This clone was found a few times. The V gene is TRBV16, the J gene TRBJ1-5; D is perhaps TRBD1 (6 bases). The germline V and J ends were trimmed by 5 bases and 4 bases, with 12 bases remaining between them. This CDR3 is 14 amino acids long. From germline, CDR1 is KGHSY and CDR2 FQNENV. CDR3 sequence reads: CASSKTGINQPQHF. The CDR3 nucleotides read TGTGCCAGCAGCAAAACAGGGATTAATCAGCCCCAGCATTTT.

The V and J genes are TRBV6-5 and TRBJ1-1; TRBD1 might be the D (5 bases). There are 14 residues in the CDR3. Germline V CDR1 and CDR2: MNHEY, SVGAGI. V was shortened by 3 bases and J by 7 bases, with 15 bases between the two germline ends. CDR3 DNA: TGTGCCAGCAGTTATGGATCCAGGGTGGGTGAAGCTTTCTTT. Protein: CASSYGSRVGEAFF.

CDR3 DNA: TGCAGTGCTAGTTCGGAACAGGGGGGCAATCAGCCCCAGCATTTT. Its translation: CSASSEQGGNQPQHF. The rearrangement uses TRBV20-1 and TRBJ1-5; 8 positions match TRBD1. The germline gives CDR1 DFQATT, CDR2 SNEGSKA (reference sequence). The CDR3 length is 15 residues. The J segment lost 2 bases and the V segment lost 3 bases, leaving 6 bases of the junction unmatched.